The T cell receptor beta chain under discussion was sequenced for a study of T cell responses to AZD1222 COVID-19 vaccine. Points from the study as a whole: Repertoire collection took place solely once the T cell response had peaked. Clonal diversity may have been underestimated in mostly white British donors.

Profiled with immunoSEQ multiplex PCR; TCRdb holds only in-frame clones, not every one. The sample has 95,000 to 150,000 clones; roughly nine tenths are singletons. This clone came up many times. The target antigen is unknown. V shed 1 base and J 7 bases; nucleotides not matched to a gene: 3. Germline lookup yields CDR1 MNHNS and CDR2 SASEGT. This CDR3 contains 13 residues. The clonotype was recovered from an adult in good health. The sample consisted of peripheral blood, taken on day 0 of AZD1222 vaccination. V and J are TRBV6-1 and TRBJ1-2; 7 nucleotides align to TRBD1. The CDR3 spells CASSEGDSGGYTF. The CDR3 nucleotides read TGTGCCAGCAGTGAAGGGGACAGTGGTGGCTACACCTTC.